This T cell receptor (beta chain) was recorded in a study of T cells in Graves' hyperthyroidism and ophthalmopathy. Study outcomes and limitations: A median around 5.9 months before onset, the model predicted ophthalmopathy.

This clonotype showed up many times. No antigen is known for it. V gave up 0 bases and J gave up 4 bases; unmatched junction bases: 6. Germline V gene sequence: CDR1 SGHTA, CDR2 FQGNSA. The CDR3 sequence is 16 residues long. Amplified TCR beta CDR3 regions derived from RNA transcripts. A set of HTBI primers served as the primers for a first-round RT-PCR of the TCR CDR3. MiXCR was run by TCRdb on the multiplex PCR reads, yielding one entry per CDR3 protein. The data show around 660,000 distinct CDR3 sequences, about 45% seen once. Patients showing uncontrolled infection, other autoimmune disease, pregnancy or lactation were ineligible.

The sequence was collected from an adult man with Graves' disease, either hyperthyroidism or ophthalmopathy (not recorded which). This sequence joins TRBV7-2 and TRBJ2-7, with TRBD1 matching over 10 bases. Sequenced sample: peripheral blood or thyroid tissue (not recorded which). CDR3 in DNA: TGTACCAGCAGCTTAGCTCATGGACAGGGGGTATACGAGCAGTACTTC. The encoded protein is CTSSLAHGQGVYEQYF.